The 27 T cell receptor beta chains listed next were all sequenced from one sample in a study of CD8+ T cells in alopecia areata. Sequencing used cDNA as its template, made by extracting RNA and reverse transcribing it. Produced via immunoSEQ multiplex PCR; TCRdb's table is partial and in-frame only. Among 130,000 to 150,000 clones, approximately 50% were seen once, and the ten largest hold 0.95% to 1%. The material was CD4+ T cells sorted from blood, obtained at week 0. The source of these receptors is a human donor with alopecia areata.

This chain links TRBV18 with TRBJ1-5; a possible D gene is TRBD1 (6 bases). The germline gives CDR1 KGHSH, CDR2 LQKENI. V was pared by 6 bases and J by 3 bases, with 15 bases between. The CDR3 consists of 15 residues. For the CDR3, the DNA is TGTGCCAGCTCCTACGGGGGGCGAAACAATCAGCCCCAGCATTTT. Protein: CASSYGGRNNQPQHF.

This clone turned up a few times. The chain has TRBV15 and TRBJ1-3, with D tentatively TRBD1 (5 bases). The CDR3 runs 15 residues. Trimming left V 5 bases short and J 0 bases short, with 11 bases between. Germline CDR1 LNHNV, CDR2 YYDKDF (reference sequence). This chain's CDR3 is CATSSEGRSGNTIYF. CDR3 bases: TGTGCCACCAGCTCAGAGGGGCGCTCTGGAAACACCATATATTTT. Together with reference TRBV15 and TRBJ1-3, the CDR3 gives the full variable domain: DAMVIQNPRYQVTQFGKPVTLSCSQTLNHNVMYWYQQKSSQAPKLLFHYYDKDFNNEADTPDNFQSRRPNTSFCFLDIRSPGLGDTAMYLCATSSEGRSGNTIYFGEGSWLTVV.

CDR3 residues: CASSQLPGQKKGEQFF. In DNA, the CDR3 is TGCGCCAGCAGCCAACTCCCGGGACAAAAGAAAGGTGAGCAGTTCTTC. The V and J genes are TRBV4-1 and TRBJ2-1, with a tentative D call TRBD1 (6 bases). The CDR3 consists of 16 residues. Deletions cut 2 bases from V and 9 bases from J, with 20 bases between. Germline CDR1 MGHRA, CDR2 YSYEKL.

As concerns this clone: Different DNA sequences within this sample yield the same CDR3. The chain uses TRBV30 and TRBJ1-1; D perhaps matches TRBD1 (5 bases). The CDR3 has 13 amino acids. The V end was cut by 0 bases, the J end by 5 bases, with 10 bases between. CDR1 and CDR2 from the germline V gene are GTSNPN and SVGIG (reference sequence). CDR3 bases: TGTGCCTGGAGTGTGGGGGGAGGGACTGAAGCTTTCTTT. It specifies CAWSVGGGTEAFF.

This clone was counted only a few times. CDR3 loop: CASSYAGSKNIQYF. The CDR3 DNA sequence: TGTGCCAGCAGTTATGCCGGGTCCAAAAACATTCAGTACTTC. The chain has TRBV25-1 and TRBJ2-4; D gene unclear. Germline V gene data show CDR1 as MGHDK and CDR2 as SYGVNS. The germline V and J ends were trimmed by 5 bases and 2 bases, with 10 bases remaining between them. There are 14 residues in the CDR3.

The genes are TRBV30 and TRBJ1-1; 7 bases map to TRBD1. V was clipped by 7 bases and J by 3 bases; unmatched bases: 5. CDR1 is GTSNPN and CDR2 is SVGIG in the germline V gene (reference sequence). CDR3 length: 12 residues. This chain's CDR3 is CASFQGDTEAFF. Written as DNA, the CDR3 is TGTGCCTCGTTCCAGGGGGACACTGAAGCTTTCTTT.

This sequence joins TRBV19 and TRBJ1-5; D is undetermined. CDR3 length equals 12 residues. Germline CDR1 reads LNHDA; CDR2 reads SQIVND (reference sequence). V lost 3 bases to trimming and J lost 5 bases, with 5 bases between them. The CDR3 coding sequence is TGTGCCAGTAGTATGTGGGATCAGCCCCAGCATTTT. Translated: CASSMWDQPQHF.

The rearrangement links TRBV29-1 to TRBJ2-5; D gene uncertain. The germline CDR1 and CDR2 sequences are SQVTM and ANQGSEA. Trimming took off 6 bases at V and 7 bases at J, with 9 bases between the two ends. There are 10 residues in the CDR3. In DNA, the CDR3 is TGCAGCGTAGCAGACGGGACCCAGTACTTC. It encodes CSVADGTQYF.

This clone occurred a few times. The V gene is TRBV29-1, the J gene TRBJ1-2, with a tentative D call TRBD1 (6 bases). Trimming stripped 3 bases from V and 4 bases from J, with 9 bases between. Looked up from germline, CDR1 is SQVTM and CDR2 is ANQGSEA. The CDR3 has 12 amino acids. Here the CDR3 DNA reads TGCAGCGTTGAGTCGGGGGCCTATGGCTACACCTTC. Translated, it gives CSVESGAYGYTF.

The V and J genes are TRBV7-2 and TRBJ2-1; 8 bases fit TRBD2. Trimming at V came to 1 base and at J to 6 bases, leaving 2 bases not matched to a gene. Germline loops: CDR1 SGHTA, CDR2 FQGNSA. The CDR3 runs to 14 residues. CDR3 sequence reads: CASSLGGTSNEQFF. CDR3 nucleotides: TGTGCCAGCAGCTTAGGAGGGACTAGCAATGAGCAGTTCTTC.

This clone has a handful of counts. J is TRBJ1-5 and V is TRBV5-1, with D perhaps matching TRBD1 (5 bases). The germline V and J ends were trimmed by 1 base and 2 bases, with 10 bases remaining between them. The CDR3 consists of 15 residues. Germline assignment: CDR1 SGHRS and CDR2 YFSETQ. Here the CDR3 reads CASSLSTGGNQPQHF. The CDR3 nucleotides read TGCGCCAGCAGCTTGTCAACAGGAGGCAATCAGCCCCAGCATTTT.

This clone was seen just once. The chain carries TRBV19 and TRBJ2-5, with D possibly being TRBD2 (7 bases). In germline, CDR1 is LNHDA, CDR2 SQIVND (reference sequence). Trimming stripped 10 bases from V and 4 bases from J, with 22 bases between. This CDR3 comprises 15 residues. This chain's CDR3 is CATTPSGGASETQYF. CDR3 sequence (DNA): TGTGCCACAACCCCGAGTGGGGGGGCCTCAGAGACCCAGTACTTC.

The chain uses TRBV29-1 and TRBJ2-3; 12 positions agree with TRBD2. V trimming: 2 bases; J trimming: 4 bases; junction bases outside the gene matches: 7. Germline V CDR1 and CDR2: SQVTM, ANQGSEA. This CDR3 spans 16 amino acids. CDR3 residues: CSVELASGRGADTQYF. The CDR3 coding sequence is TGCAGCGTTGAATTAGCTAGCGGGAGGGGTGCAGATACGCAGTATTTT.

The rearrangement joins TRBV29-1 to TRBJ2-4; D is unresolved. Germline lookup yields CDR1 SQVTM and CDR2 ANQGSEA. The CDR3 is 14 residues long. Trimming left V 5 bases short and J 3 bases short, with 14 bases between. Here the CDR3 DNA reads TGCAGCGTTAGTCTTCCACCACTCAAAAACATTCAGTACTTC. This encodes CSVSLPPLKNIQYF.

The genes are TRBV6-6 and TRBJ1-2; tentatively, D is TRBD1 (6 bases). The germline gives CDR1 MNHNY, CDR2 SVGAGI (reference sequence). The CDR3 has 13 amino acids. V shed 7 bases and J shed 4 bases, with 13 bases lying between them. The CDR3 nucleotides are TGTGCCAGCAAGGGGGATGGAACCTATGGCTACACCTTC. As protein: CASKGDGTYGYTF.

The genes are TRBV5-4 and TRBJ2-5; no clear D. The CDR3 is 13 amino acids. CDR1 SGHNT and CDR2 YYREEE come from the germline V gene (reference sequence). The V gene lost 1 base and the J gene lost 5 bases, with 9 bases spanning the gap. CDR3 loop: CASSLLSEETQYF. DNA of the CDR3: TGTGCCAGCAGCTTGTTATCCGAGGAGACCCAGTACTTC.

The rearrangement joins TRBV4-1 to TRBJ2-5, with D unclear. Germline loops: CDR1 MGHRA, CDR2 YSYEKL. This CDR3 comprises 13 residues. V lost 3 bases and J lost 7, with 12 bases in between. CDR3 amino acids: CASSQIETGTQYF. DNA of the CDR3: TGCGCCAGCAGCCAGATTGAAACTGGGACCCAGTACTTC.

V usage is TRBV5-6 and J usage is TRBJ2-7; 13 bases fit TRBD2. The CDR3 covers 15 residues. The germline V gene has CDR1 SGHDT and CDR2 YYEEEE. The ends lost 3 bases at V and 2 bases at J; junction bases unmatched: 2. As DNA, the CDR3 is TGTGCCAGCAGCTGGGGACTAGCGGGAACCTACGAGCAGTACTTC. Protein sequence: CASSWGLAGTYEQYF.

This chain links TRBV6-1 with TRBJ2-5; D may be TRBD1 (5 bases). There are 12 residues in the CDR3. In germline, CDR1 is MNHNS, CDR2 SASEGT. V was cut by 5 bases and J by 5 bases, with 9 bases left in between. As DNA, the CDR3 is TGTGCCAGCAGTCGGACACTGGAGACCCAGTACTTC. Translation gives CASSRTLETQYF.

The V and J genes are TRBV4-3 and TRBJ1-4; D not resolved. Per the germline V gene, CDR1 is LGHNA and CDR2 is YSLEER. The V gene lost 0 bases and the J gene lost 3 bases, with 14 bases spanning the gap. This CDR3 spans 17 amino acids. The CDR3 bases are TGCGCCAGCAGCCAAGAAGTTGCCCTTGGGGCTAATGAAAAACTGTTTTTT. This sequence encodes CASSQEVALGANEKLFF.

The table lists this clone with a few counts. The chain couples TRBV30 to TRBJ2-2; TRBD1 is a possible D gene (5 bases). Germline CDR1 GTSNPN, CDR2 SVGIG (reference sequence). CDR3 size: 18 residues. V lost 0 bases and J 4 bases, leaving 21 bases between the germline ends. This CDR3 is CAWSVLGRGRGGTGELFF. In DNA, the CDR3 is TGTGCCTGGAGTGTATTAGGAAGGGGCCGTGGCGGCACCGGGGAGCTGTTTTTT.

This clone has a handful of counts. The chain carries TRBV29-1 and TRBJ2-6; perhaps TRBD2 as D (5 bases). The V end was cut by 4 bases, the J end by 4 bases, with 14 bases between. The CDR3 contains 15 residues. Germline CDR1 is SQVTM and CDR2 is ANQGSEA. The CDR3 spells CSVGTVGVGANVLTF. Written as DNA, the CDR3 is TGCAGCGTTGGGACTGTGGGTGTAGGGGCCAACGTCCTGACTTTC.

In DNA, the CDR3 is TGTGCCTGCCTCGGGGCCTACCATGGGACCCAGTACTTC. Its protein product is CACLGAYHGTQYF. V usage is TRBV30 and J usage is TRBJ2-5, with D perhaps matching TRBD1 or TRBD2 (5 bases each). V shed 6 bases and J shed 7 bases, with 18 bases lying between them. Germline V CDR1 and CDR2: GTSNPN, SVGIG (reference sequence). The CDR3 contains 13 residues.

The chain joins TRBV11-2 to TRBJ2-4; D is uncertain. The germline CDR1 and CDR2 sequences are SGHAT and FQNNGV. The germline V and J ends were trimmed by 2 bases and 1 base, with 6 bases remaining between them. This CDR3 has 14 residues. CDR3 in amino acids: CASSLRKAKNIQYF. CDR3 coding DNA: TGTGCCAGCAGCTTACGCAAGGCCAAAAACATTCAGTACTTC.

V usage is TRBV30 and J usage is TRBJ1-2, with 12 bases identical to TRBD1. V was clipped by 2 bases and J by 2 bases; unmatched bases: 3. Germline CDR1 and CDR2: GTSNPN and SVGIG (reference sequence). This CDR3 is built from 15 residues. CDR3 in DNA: TGTGCCTGGAGTACTGGGACAGGGGGCAACTATGGCTACACCTTC. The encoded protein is CAWSTGTGGNYGYTF.

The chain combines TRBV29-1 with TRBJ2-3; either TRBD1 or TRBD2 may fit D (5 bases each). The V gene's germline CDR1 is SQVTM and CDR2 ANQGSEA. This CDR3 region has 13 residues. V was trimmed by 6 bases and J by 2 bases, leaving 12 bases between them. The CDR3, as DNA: TGCAGCGTCGGGGCCGGGGTCACAGATACGCAGTATTTT. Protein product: CSVGAGVTDTQYF.

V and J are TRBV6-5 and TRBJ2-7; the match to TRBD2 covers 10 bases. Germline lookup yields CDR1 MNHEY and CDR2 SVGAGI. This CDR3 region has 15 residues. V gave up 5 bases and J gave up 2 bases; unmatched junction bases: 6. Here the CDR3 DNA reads TGTGCCAGCAGTCACAGGACTAGCGGTACCTACGAGCAGTACTTC. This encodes CASSHRTSGTYEQYF.